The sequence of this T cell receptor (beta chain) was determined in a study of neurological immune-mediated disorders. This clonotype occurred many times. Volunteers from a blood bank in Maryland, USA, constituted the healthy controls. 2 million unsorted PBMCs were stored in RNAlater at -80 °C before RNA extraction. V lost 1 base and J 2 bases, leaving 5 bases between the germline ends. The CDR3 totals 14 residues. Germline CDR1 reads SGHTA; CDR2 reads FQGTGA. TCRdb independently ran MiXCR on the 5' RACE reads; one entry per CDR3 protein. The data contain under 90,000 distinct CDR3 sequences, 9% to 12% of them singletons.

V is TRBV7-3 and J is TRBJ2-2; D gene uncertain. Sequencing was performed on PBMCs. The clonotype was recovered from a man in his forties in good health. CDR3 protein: CASSLNSNTGELFF. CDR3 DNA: TGTGCCAGCAGCTTAAACAGTAACACCGGGGAGCTGTTTTTT.